This T cell receptor beta chain was sequenced for a study of T cell repertoires in cytomegalovirus infection. Overall study context: Evidence of both CMV infection and a matching HLA type came from public TCR beta signatures.

Germline trimming cut 5 bases from V and 0 bases from J; bases unmatched to any gene: 8. This CDR3 is 17 amino acids long. CDR1 is MNHEY and CDR2 is SVGAGI in the germline V gene. A remark on this clonotype: Its antigen is not identified.

Study-level points and caveats: Summed public TCR beta family frequency identified CMV carriers bearing the relevant HLA. CMV-specific TCR beta clonotypes restricted by HLA-C were the ones dominating the ex vivo response.

One entry per CDR3 protein, called by TCRdb with MiXCR from the reads. The table has approximately 320,000 distinct CDR3 sequences, over 7.5% seen once; the top ten hold approximately 4.7%. This TCR came from a human donor in good health (CMV status not recorded). Some clones in this sample may be carry-over from other donors' samples. The chain joins TRBV6-5 to TRBJ2-2; 8 nucleotides match TRBD1. The sample consisted of PBMCs. In nucleotides, the CDR3 is TGTGCCAGCAGTACTCGACAGGGGCCCTCGAACACCGGGGAGCTGTTTTTT. It yields the protein CASSTRQGPSNTGELFF.